Following are 26 T cell receptor beta chains from one sample sequenced in a study of T cell responses to AZD1222 COVID-19 vaccine. Sequencing was performed with immunoSEQ multiplex PCR; in TCRdb, only in-frame clones are kept and a portion is missing. The data contain more than 110,000 clones, approximately 90% of them singletons. This material consisted of peripheral blood, taken on day 0 of AZD1222 vaccination. The receptors were sampled from an adult in good health.

The chain carries TRBV2 and TRBJ2-1; a weak D match, TRBD2 (5 bases). CDR1 is SNHLY and CDR2 is FYNNEI in the germline V gene. The V and J ends lost 4 bases and 7 bases respectively, with 14 bases between them. The CDR3 runs 14 residues. DNA for the CDR3: TGTGCCAGCAGTGTTCCGGGGAGTAGTAATGAGCAGTTCTTC. Amino acids: CASSVPGSSNEQFF.

This clone was counted a single time. The chain links TRBV2 to TRBJ1-1; maybe TRBD1 (6 bases). Germline V CDR1 and CDR2: SNHLY, FYNNEI. The germline V and J ends were trimmed by 8 bases and 4 bases, with 8 bases remaining between them. The CDR3 has 11 residues. The CDR3 spells CASGGGTEAFF. The CDR3 nucleotides are TGTGCCAGCGGGGGCGGCACTGAAGCTTTCTTT.

This rearrangement joins TRBV5-8 to TRBJ1-5, with TRBD1 matching 7 bases. The germline V gene has CDR1 SGHTS and CDR2 YDEGEE. The CDR3 covers 12 residues. V shed 4 bases, J shed 6 bases, and the junction held 1 base outside the gene matches. CDR3 sequence (DNA): TGTGCCAGCAGCGGACAGGCTCAGCCCCAGCATTTT. This translates into CASSGQAQPQHF.

This clone appeared a single time. The V call is TRBV5-1, the J call TRBJ1-2, with D unresolved. The CDR3 loop spans 14 amino acids. Trimming cost V 1 base and J 4 bases, with 11 bases left between them. Germline V gene data show CDR1 as SGHRS and CDR2 as YFSETQ. The chain's CDR3 is CASSLSDYLYGYTF. Written as DNA, the CDR3 is TGCGCCAGCAGCTTGTCCGACTATCTCTATGGCTACACCTTC.

This chain uses TRBV3-1 (or the pseudogene TRBV3-2) with TRBJ2-5; D is undetermined. The CDR3 length is 13 residues. The V end was cut by 4 bases, the J end by 5 bases, with 11 bases between. CDR1 LGHDT and CDR2 YNNKEL come from the germline V gene (reference sequence). Here the CDR3 reads CASSPLSVETQYF. CDR3 DNA: TGTGCCAGCAGCCCCCTCTCCGTCGAGACCCAGTACTTC.

The rearrangement joins TRBV5-1 to TRBJ2-1; D is perhaps TRBD2 (5 bases). V lost 1 base and J 6 bases, leaving 23 bases between the germline ends. The CDR3 has 18 amino acids. Germline V CDR1 and CDR2: SGHRS, YFSETQ. CDR3 amino acids: CASSLMASRAQAGNEQFF. The CDR3, as DNA: TGCGCCAGCAGCTTGATGGCCTCGCGGGCCCAGGCGGGCAATGAGCAGTTCTTC.

The rearrangement joins TRBV24-1 to TRBJ2-1; no firm D call. V was clipped by 7 bases and J by 4 bases, with 10 bases between them. CDR1 is KGHDR, CDR2 SFDVKD, per germline. This CDR3 region has 13 residues. In DNA form, the CDR3 reads TGTGCCACCAGCCAACACCTTTACAATGAGCAGTTCTTC. It yields the protein CATSQHLYNEQFF.

CDR3 nucleotide sequence: TGTGCCAGCAGTACTCAGGCCACCACTGAAGCTTTCTTT. Translating it yields CASSTQATTEAFF. The gene calls are TRBV2 and TRBJ1-1; D uncertain. Trimming pared 5 bases from V and 4 bases from J, leaving 11 bases between. The germline V gene has CDR1 SNHLY and CDR2 FYNNEI. CDR3 length: 13 amino acids.

This chain connects TRBV12-2 to TRBJ1-5. TRBV12-2 is recorded as a pseudogene. The CDR3 spans 17 residues. CDR3 nucleotides: TGTGCAAGTCGCTTAGCGGGGGGGCAGGGCTTTAATCAGCCCCAGCATTTT. It yields the protein CASRLAGGQGFNQPQHF.

J is TRBJ1-2 and V is TRBV28; D unclear. The germline V gene has CDR1 MDHEN and CDR2 SYDVKM. The CDR3 spans 12 residues. V shed 8 bases and J shed 4 bases, with 11 bases lying between them. The CDR3 DNA follows: TGTGCCAGCGCGGAGGTTTTCTATGGCTACACCTTC. Residues: CASAEVFYGYTF.

This chain uses TRBV5-1 with TRBJ1-5, with a possible D match to TRBD1 (5 bases). This CDR3 spans 14 amino acids. Germline CDR1 and CDR2: SGHRS and YFSETQ. V was cut by 4 bases and J by 5 bases, with 13 bases left in between. The CDR3 region has the DNA TGCGCCAGCAGCCTAGCATCGGGGGATCAGCCCCAGCATTTT. It is translated as CASSLASGDQPQHF.

This chain joins TRBV7-2 and TRBJ1-5; D unresolved. Between the trimmed V and J ends, which lost 1 base and 2 bases, there was a span of 9 bases. The CDR3 spans 15 residues. Per the germline V gene, CDR1 is SGHTA and CDR2 is FQGNSA. The CDR3 is CASSLGGGRNQPQHF. In DNA, the CDR3 is TGTGCCAGCAGCTTAGGGGGAGGGCGCAATCAGCCCCAGCATTTT.

This chain connects TRBV15 to TRBJ1-4; no definite D call. The CDR3 has 18 residues. Trimming took 1 base from V and 3 from J, leaving 18 bases between them. Germline-derived CDR1 and CDR2 are LNHNV and YYDKDF (reference sequence). CDR3 nucleotide sequence: TGTGCCACCAGCAGAGGGATTGGGGAGTGGTGGGCTAATGAAAAACTGTTTTTT. The encoded protein is CATSRGIGEWWANEKLFF.

The DNA for the CDR3 is TGTGCCAGCAGTTTATCGACAGGGACTGGAAACACCATATATTTT. Its protein product is CASSLSTGTGNTIYF. V and J are TRBV27 and TRBJ1-3; TRBD1 matches 7 bases. V lost 0 bases to trimming and J lost 2 bases; unmatched junction nucleotides: 1. This CDR3 contains 15 residues. Germline V gene sequence: CDR1 MNHEY, CDR2 SMNVEV (reference sequence).

The rearrangement links TRBV10-2 to TRBJ2-7; D remains unclear. This CDR3 contains 13 residues. Trimming removed 8 bases at V and 0 bases at J, with 11 bases between. Germline CDR1 reads WSHSY; CDR2 reads SAAADI. This CDR3 is CASVSYSSYEQYF. CDR3 coding DNA: TGCGCCAGCGTGAGTTACAGCTCCTACGAGCAGTACTTC.

The V gene is TRBV19, the J gene TRBJ1-6, with TRBD1 as a possible D gene (5 bases). V was clipped by 4 bases and J by 8 bases, with 18 bases between them. CDR3 length equals 16 residues. Germline V gene lookup returns CDR1 LNHDA and CDR2 SQIVND (reference sequence). CDR3 amino acids: CASSTNTGRLYSPLHF. The CDR3, as DNA: TGTGCCAGTAGTACCAATACGGGGCGGCTTTATTCACCCCTCCACTTT.

As regards this clone: Other DNA sequences from this sample encode an identical CDR3 as well. J is TRBJ2-5 and V is TRBV18; D might be TRBD2 (5 bases). With 2 bases removed from V and 4 bases from J, the gap between germline ends came to 5 bases. Germline CDR1 and CDR2: KGHSH and LQKENI. The CDR3 length is 12 residues. The CDR3 DNA follows: TGTGCCAGCTCACCAGGGAGAGAGACCCAGTACTTC. Encoded protein: CASSPGRETQYF. The variable domain in full, completed from reference TRBV18 and TRBJ2-5, reads NAGVMQNPRHLVRRRGQEARLRCSPMKGHSHVYWYRQLPEEGLKFMVYLQKENIIDESGMPKERFSAEFPKEGPSILRIQQVVRGDSAAYFCASSPGRETQYFGPGTRLLVL.

The gene calls are TRBV5-4 and TRBJ1-6, with 11 bases aligning to TRBD1. Germline V gives CDR1 SGHNT, CDR2 YYREEE (reference sequence). The trim removed 4 bases at V and 10 bases at J, leaving 4 bases unmatched. The CDR3 sequence is 14 residues long. CDR3 in DNA: TGTGCCAGCAGCAGGGACAGGGGGGGATCACCCCTCCACTTT. It translates to CASSRDRGGSPLHF.

This clone is a singleton in its sample. The V gene is TRBV2, the J gene TRBJ1-5; 10 nucleotides line up with TRBD1. Germline assignment: CDR1 SNHLY and CDR2 FYNNEI. The CDR3 runs 16 residues. The ends lost 6 bases at V and 8 bases at J; junction bases unmatched: 13. CDR3 loop: CASSATGTGAREPQHF. As DNA, the CDR3 is TGTGCCAGCAGCGCCACTGGGACAGGGGCCAGGGAGCCCCAGCATTTT.

The chain employs TRBV9 and TRBJ1-3; 7 positions agree with TRBD1. V shed 8 bases, J shed 0 bases, and the junction held 8 bases outside the gene matches. CDR1 is SGDLS and CDR2 is YYNGEE in the germline V gene. The length of the CDR3 is 15 residues. CDR3 sequence: CASSPGQISGNTIYF. CDR3 in DNA: TGTGCCAGTTCTCCGGGACAGATCTCTGGAAACACCATATATTTT.

This sequence joins TRBV11-3 and TRBJ2-7, with D maybe TRBD1 (5 bases). CDR1 is SGHNT, CDR2 YENEEA, per germline. V was trimmed by 4 bases and J by 3 bases, leaving 10 bases between them. The CDR3 runs 13 residues. The chain's CDR3 is CASSSQGGYEQYF. DNA of the CDR3: TGTGCCAGCAGCTCTCAGGGTGGCTACGAGCAGTACTTC.

The chain is built from TRBV7-9 and TRBJ1-2; tentatively, D is TRBD1 (6 bases). This CDR3 is 12 amino acids long. Trimming pared 5 bases from V and 10 bases from J, leaving 14 bases between. CDR1 and CDR2 (germline): SEHNR, FQNEAQ (reference sequence). The CDR3 DNA sequence: TGTGCCAGCAGCATTAGACAGGACGACTACACCTTC. Encoded protein: CASSIRQDDYTF.

The V gene is TRBV5-4, the J gene TRBJ1-2; D unclear. Deletions cut 3 bases from V and 1 base from J, with 1 base between. The CDR3 has 11 amino acids. The V gene's germline CDR1 is SGHNT and CDR2 YYREEE (reference sequence). The CDR3 region has the DNA TGTGCCAGCAGCTATAACTATGGCTACACCTTC. Amino acids: CASSYNYGYTF.

The chain carries TRBV9 and TRBJ2-2; 9 bases align to TRBD1. The germline gives CDR1 SGDLS, CDR2 YYNGEE. The junction had 5 bases not matched to a gene; V was cut back by 3 bases and J by 5 bases. CDR3 length: 15 residues. The CDR3, as DNA: TGTGCCAGCAGCGACCGGGACAGGGTTACCGGGGAGCTGTTTTTT. Translated: CASSDRDRVTGELFF.

J is TRBJ2-1 and V is TRBV13, with a weak D call TRBD1 (5 bases). Germline V gene data show CDR1 as PRHDT and CDR2 as FYEKMQ (reference sequence). This CDR3 comprises 17 residues. The V and J ends lost 5 bases and 2 bases respectively, with 19 bases between them. The chain's CDR3 is CASSPTGSSLAYNEQFF. Written as DNA, the CDR3 is TGTGCCAGCAGCCCCACAGGTAGCTCGTTGGCCTACAATGAGCAGTTCTTC.

This clone was recorded only once. The chain recombines TRBV5-1 with TRBJ2-2, with D uncertain. Deletions cut 0 bases from V and 7 bases from J, with 7 bases between. The CDR3 is 13 residues long. The germline V gene has CDR1 SGHRS and CDR2 YFSETQ. The CDR3 protein is CASSLDMGGELFF. In DNA form, the CDR3 reads TGCGCCAGCAGCTTGGATATGGGCGGGGAGCTGTTTTTT.